This T cell receptor beta chain was profiled in a study of cytomegalovirus exposure and HLA in healthy donors. Study-level results: A classifier reportedly called cytomegalovirus status with high sensitivity and specificity.

As concerns this clone: Its target is unknown.

PCR primers comprised 60 Vbeta and 13 Jbeta primers. Authors' data handling: Later, an analysis found 80 million or so unique TCR beta chains, and approximately 10 million of these were shared. Using immunoSEQ multiplex PCR, the repertoire was profiled, and TCRdb retains in-frame clones only, with some absent. Clone size and V and J calls were adopted from that table, with D and trimming inferred from the DNA. Of 110,000 to 150,000 clones in the sample, about four fifths are singletons; the top ten hold over 2%. V was trimmed by 0 bases and J by 5 bases, leaving 13 bases between them. Germline V lookup: CDR1 SGHVS, CDR2 FNYEAQ. CDR3 length equals 15 residues.

This chain connects TRBV7-6 to TRBJ1-1; D gene ambiguous. Material for sequencing was PBMCs. The sequence came from a woman aged 18-35 years in good health and CMV-seropositive. The CDR3 DNA is TGTGCCAGCAGCTTAGCGGACTTCCTAGGGACTGAAGCTTTCTTT. This codes for CASSLADFLGTEAFF.